The 3 T cell receptor beta chains reported below all come from one sample, sequenced in a study of yellow fever vaccine responses in identical twins. TCRdb recomputed calls from the RT-PCR reads with MiXCR, one row per CDR3 protein. The data hold fewer than 7,000 distinct CDR3 sequences, with 77% observed a single time. The sequenced sample was T cells from blood (PBMCs), unsorted or a sorted subset (not recorded which), obtained before or after yellow fever vaccination (not recorded which). The receptors stem from a woman aged 18-29 years who received the yellow fever vaccine.

The chain carries TRBV5-1 and TRBJ2-3; D assignment may be TRBD1 or TRBD2 (5 bases each). This CDR3 is built from 13 residues. Germline V gives CDR1 SGHRS, CDR2 YFSETQ. The V end was cut by 9 bases, the J end by 4 bases, with 15 bases between. CDR3 sequence reads: CATSLGVADTQYF. CDR3 DNA: TGCGCCACCTCCCTGGGGGTGGCAGATACGCAGTATTTT.

This clonotype showed up just once. The chain uses TRBV29-1 and TRBJ1-1; D perhaps matches TRBD1 (5 bases). This CDR3 comprises 13 residues. Per the germline V gene, CDR1 is SQVTM and CDR2 is ANQGSEA. Trimming removed 4 bases at V and 5 bases at J, with 14 bases between. CDR3 nucleotide sequence: TGCAGCGTTGTCAAAGGGGTTGGTACTGAAGCTTTCTTT. Translating it yields CSVVKGVGTEAFF.

This chain connects TRBV7-3 to TRBJ2-1; D gene ambiguous. The ends were cut back, 5 bases at V and 0 bases at J, with 11 bases in the middle. Germline CDR1 is SGHTA and CDR2 is FQGTGA. The CDR3 is 15 residues long. The CDR3 DNA reads as TGTGCCAGCAGCCCAATTTCCAGCTCCTACAATGAGCAGTTCTTC. Protein product: CASSPISSSYNEQFF.